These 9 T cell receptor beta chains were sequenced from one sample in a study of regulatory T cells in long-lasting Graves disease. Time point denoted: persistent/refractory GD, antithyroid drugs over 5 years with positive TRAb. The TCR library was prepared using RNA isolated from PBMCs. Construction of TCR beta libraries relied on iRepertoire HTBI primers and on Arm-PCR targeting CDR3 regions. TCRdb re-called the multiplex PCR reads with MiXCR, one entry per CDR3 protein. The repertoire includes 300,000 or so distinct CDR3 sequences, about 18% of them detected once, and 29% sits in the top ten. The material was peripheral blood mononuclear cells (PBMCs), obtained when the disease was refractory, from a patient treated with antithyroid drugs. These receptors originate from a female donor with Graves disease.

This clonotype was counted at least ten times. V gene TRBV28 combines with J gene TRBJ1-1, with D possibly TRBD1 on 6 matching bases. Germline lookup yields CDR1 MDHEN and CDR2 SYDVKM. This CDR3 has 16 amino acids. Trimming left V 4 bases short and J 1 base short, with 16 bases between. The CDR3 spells CASSSPGHPTNTEAFF. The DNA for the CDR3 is TGTGCCAGCAGTTCCCCGGGACACCCGACGAACACTGAAGCTTTCTTT.

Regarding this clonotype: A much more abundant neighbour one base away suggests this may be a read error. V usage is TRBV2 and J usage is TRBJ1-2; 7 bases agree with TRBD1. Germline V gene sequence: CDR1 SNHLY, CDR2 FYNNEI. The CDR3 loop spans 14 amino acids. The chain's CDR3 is CARTRQGANCGYTF. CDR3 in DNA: TGTGCCAGGACCAGACAGGGCGCAAACTGTGGCTACACCTTC.

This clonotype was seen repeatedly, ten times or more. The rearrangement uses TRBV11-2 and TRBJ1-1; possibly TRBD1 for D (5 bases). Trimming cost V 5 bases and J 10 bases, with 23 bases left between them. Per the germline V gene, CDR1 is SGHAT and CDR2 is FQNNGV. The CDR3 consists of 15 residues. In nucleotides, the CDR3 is TGTGCCAGCAGCCACAGTGCCCGGCGGGGGTCGAGAGCTTTCTTT. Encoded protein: CASSHSARRGSRAFF. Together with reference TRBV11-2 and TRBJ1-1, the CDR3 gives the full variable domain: EAGVAQSPRYKIIEKRQSVAFWCNPISGHATLYWYQQILGQGPKLLIQFQNNGVVDDSQLPKDRFSAERLKGVDSTLKIQPAKLEDSAVYLCASSHSARRGSRAFFGQGTRLTVV.

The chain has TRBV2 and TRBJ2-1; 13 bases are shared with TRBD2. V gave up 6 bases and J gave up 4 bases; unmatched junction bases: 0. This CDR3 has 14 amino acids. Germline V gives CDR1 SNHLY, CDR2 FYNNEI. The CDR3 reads CASRGLAGYNEQFF. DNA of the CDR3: TGTGCCAGCAGGGGACTAGCGGGGTACAATGAGCAGTTCTTC.

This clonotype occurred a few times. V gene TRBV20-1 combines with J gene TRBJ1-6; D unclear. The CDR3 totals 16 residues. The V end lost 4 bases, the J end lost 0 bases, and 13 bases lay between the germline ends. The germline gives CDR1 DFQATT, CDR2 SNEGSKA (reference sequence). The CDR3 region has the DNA TGCAGTGCTATGTGGTGGGCGAGCTCCTATAATTCACCCCTCCACTTT. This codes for CSAMWWASSYNSPLHF.

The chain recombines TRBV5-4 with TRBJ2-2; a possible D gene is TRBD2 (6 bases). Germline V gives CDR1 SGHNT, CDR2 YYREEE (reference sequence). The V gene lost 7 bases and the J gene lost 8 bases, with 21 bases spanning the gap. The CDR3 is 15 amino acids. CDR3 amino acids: CASGRGVKMEGELFF. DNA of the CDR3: TGTGCCAGCGGGCGGGGCGTCAAGATGGAAGGGGAGCTGTTTTTT.

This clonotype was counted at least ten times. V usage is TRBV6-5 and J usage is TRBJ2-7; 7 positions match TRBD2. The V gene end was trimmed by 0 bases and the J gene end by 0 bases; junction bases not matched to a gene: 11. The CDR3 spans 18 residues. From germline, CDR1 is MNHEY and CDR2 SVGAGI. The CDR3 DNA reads TGTGCCAGCAGTTACTCATTGCCGGGAGGTCTGACCTCCTACGAGCAGTACTTC. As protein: CASSYSLPGGLTSYEQYF.

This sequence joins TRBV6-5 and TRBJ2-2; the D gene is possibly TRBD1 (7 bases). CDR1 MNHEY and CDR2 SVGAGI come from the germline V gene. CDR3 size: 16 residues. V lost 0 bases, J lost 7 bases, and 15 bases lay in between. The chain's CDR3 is CASSYSPQGGGGELFF. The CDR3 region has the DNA TGTGCCAGCAGTTACTCCCCTCAGGGGGGCGGCGGGGAGCTGTTTTTT.

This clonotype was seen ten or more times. CDR3 sequence (DNA): TGTGCCAGCAGCTTGTCTCAGTGGGGCTACACCTTC. It encodes CASSLSQWGYTF. This sequence joins TRBV5-6 and TRBJ1-2; no clear D gene. V lost 1 base to trimming and J lost 8 bases, with 9 bases between them. The CDR3 sequence is 12 residues long. Per germline, CDR1 SGHDT and CDR2 YYEEEE.